This T cell receptor beta chain was recovered during a study of graft-versus-host responses after intestinal transplantation. About the study: Transplantation in recipients was multivisceral, liver-intestinal, or isolated intestinal. Study results and caveats: GvH clones surfaced in recipient marrow, some emerging earlier in ileum or blood. High graft-versus-host to host-versus-graft clonal ratios were seen in allografts of patients with graft-donor T cell macrochimerism.

This CDR3 is 12 amino acids long. Germline CDR1 is SQVTM and CDR2 is ANQGSEA. The V end lost 4 bases, the J end lost 5 bases, and 12 bases lay between the germline ends. The data were produced by immunoSEQ multiplex PCR, yet TCRdb's version contains in-frame clones alone and is incomplete. The sample lists 110,000 to 150,000 clones; around 90% were seen once. A single count supports this clone. What it binds is not known. The specimen was unstimulated CD4+ T cells sorted from spleen or lymph node cells, collected before intestinal transplant. The chain has TRBV29-1 and TRBJ2-7; tentative D call: TRBD1 (6 bases). The source of this sequence is a human donor who received an intestinal transplant. The DNA for the CDR3 is TGCAGCGTTGCATTCAGGGGCAACGAGCAGTACTTC. It yields the protein CSVAFRGNEQYF.